These 19 T cell receptor beta chains originate from one sample sequenced in a study of regulatory T cells in long-lasting Graves disease. Time point here: newly diagnosed GD, antithyroid drugs for less than 3 months. Generation of the TCR library employed RNA extracted from PBMCs. iRepertoire HTBI primers and Arm-PCR of CDR3 regions built TCR beta libraries. TCRdb passed the multiplex PCR reads through MiXCR, listing each CDR3 protein once. In the table there are about 460,000 distinct CDR3 sequences, approximately 15% of which are singletons. The sample was also reused in another study, on T cells in Graves' hyperthyroidism and ophthalmopathy.

Sequenced here: peripheral blood mononuclear cells (PBMCs), sampled at new diagnosis, from a patient treated with antithyroid drugs. The receptors here all came from a woman between 45 and 60 years old with Graves disease.

There are a few counts of this clonotype. V gene TRBV5-5 combines with J gene TRBJ2-3; possibly TRBD1 for D (6 bases). The CDR3 is 16 amino acids. V dropped 0 bases and J dropped 6 bases, with 17 bases sitting between them. Looked up from germline, CDR1 is SGHKS and CDR2 is YYEKEE (reference sequence). CDR3 amino acids: CASSLDRADFGDTQYF. CDR3 nucleotide sequence: TGTGCCAGCAGCTTGGACAGGGCGGATTTTGGGGATACGCAGTATTTT.

This clonotype showed up just a few times. This chain's CDR3 is CASSPSGSGILYEQYF. The CDR3 nucleotides are TGCGCCAGCAGCCCCTCGGGTAGCGGGATACTCTACGAGCAGTACTTC. This chain connects TRBV4-1 to TRBJ2-7, with 8 nucleotides matching TRBD2. The CDR3 covers 16 residues. Germline CDR1 is MGHRA and CDR2 is YSYEKL. After removal of 4 bases from V and 3 bases from J, the junction contained 11 bases not matched to a gene.

This clonotype showed up many times. The rearrangement joins TRBV5-1 to TRBJ2-1, with 8 bases matching TRBD1. Germline lookup yields CDR1 SGHRS and CDR2 YFSETQ. This CDR3 spans 15 amino acids. After removal of 0 bases from V and 11 bases from J, the junction contained 10 bases not matched to a gene. The CDR3 coding sequence is TGCGCCAGCAGCTTGGCCCAGGGGGCCGCTACACAGCAGTTCTTC. Protein product: CASSLAQGAATQQFF.

This clonotype has only one observation. Since a much larger clone is just one base distant, this may be a read error. This sequence joins TRBV2 and TRBJ1-5, with D maybe TRBD1 (6 bases). This CDR3 is 15 amino acids long. Germline V gene data show CDR1 as SNHLY and CDR2 as FYNNEI. V was cut by 6 bases and J by 7 bases, with 19 bases left in between. CDR3 sequence reads: CASRNTGRPGQPQHF. The CDR3 bases are TGTGCCAGCAGGAACACAGGGCGCCCTGGCCAGCCCCAGCATTTT.

As for this clonotype: Sequence at one end of the junction differs from germline and may be a read error. V and J are TRBV6-2 or TRBV6-3 and TRBJ1-1, with D uncertain. Looked up from germline, CDR1 is MNHEY and CDR2 is SVGEGT. This CDR3 has 15 residues. CDR3 nucleotide sequence: TGTGCCAGCAGTGTACTTACAGATGGAGACACTGAAGCTTCCTTT. Translation gives CASSVLTDGDTEASF.

This clonotype was observed at least ten times. This chain links TRBV7-9 with TRBJ2-1; 10 bases are a match to TRBD2. Germline trimming cut 5 bases from V and 3 bases from J; bases unmatched to any gene: 7. The CDR3 has 16 amino acids. From germline, CDR1 is SEHNR and CDR2 FQNEAQ (reference sequence). The CDR3 loop reads CASSHSGRALYNEQFF. The DNA for the CDR3 is TGTGCCAGCAGCCACAGCGGGAGGGCCCTCTACAATGAGCAGTTCTTC. The full variable domain, rest sourced from reference TRBV7-9 and TRBJ2-1, is DTGVSQNPRHKITKRGQNVTFRCDPISEHNRLYWYRQTLGQGPEFLTYFQNEAQLEKSRLLSDRFSAERPKGSFSTLEIQRTEQGDSAMYLCASSHSGRALYNEQFFGPGTRLTVL.

This clonotype was counted ten times or more. At one end, the junction sequence differs from germline, possibly due to a read error. The chain has TRBV5-1 and TRBJ2-5; D is unclear. The CDR3 is made up of 13 amino acids. CDR1 is SGHRS and CDR2 is YFSETQ in the germline V gene. The CDR3 loop reads CASSLGQQETQYF. CDR3 in DNA: TGTGCCAGCAGCTTAGGTCAGCAAGAGACCCAGTACTTC.

The sample holds a few counts of this clonotype. The chain joins TRBV12-3 or TRBV12-4 to TRBJ1-6, with D possibly TRBD1 on 6 matching bases. Between the trimmed V and J ends, which lost 4 bases and 7 bases, there was a span of 17 bases. The CDR3 runs 16 residues. CDR3 region: CASSSVRPRGNSPLHF. The CDR3 DNA follows: TGTGCCAGCAGTTCCGTTCGCCCAAGGGGGAATTCACCCCTCCACTTT.

This clonotype was picked up many times. J is TRBJ2-1 and V is TRBV6-5; D unresolved. The CDR3 runs to 13 residues. V was clipped by 0 bases and J by 8 bases, with 8 bases between them. CDR1 is MNHEY, CDR2 SVGAGI, per germline. For the CDR3, the DNA is TGTGCCAGCAGTTACTCTTTCCATTATGAGCAGTTCTTC. The encoded protein is CASSYSFHYEQFF.

In this sample, this clonotype turned up many times. The chain joins TRBV7-9 to TRBJ2-1, with D unresolved. Trimming left V 0 bases short and J 0 bases short, with 6 bases between. From germline, CDR1 is SEHNR and CDR2 FQNEAQ (reference sequence). The CDR3 contains 15 residues. CDR3 nucleotides: TGTGCCAGCAGCTTAGCCACCAGCTCCTACAATGAGCAGTTCTTC. Translating gives CASSLATSSYNEQFF.

This clonotype has at least ten counts. The chain has TRBV6-1 and TRBJ2-7, with 7 bases matching TRBD1. Per germline, CDR1 MNHNS and CDR2 SASEGT. J was trimmed by 3 bases and V by 5 bases; bases with no gene match: 4. The CDR3 consists of 13 residues. Written as DNA, the CDR3 is TGTGCCAGCAGTCAGGGGGACAACTACGAGCAGTACTTC. This gives the protein CASSQGDNYEQYF.

This clonotype was recorded only once. The chain recombines TRBV29-1 with TRBJ2-7; D is uncertain. CDR1 is SQVTM, CDR2 ANQGSEA, per germline. Between the trimmed V and J ends, which lost 4 bases and 1 base, there was a span of 17 bases. CDR3 size: 15 residues. The CDR3 coding sequence is TGCAGCGTTGTGCTTGTCTATAGGCGATCCTACGAGCAGTACTTC. It translates to CSVVLVYRRSYEQYF.

This clonotype was picked up many times. This rearrangement joins TRBV2 to TRBJ2-1, with TRBD1 identical over 9 bases. V was clipped by 6 bases and J by 4 bases; unmatched bases: 10. CDR1 is SNHLY, CDR2 FYNNEI, per germline. The CDR3 loop spans 16 amino acids. The CDR3 region has the DNA TGTGCCAGCAGGGAACAACAGGGGGCCGGATACAATGAGCAGTTCTTC. Encoded protein: CASREQQGAGYNEQFF.

The table lists this clonotype with many counts. The V gene is TRBV28, the J gene TRBJ1-2; D ambiguous. The germline V and J ends were trimmed by 6 bases and 6 bases, with 11 bases remaining between them. CDR3 length equals 12 residues. Per the germline V gene, CDR1 is MDHEN and CDR2 is SYDVKM. CDR3 nucleotide sequence: TGTGCCAGCAGGACGGAAAGGGATGGCTACACCTTC. Translation gives CASRTERDGYTF.

This clonotype has a count of ten or more. CDR3 residues: CASSAPKAGVEQYF. The CDR3 coding sequence is TGTGCCAGCAGTGCTCCCAAAGCGGGAGTTGAGCAGTACTTC. This chain links TRBV2 with TRBJ2-7, with 8 nucleotides matching TRBD2. The CDR3 has 14 residues. V shed 4 bases, J shed 7 bases, and the junction held 9 bases outside the gene matches. Looked up from germline, CDR1 is SNHLY and CDR2 is FYNNEI.

The chain recombines TRBV20-1 with TRBJ1-5; weak D call: TRBD1 (5 bases). Between the trimmed V and J ends, which lost 3 bases and 1 base, there was a span of 10 bases. This CDR3 has 14 residues. Germline V CDR1 and CDR2: DFQATT, SNEGSKA (reference sequence). CDR3 residues: CSASTGESNQPQHF. The CDR3 bases are TGCAGTGCTAGCACAGGAGAAAGCAATCAGCCCCAGCATTTT.

The chain employs TRBV6-2 or TRBV6-3 and TRBJ2-1; 9 nucleotides match TRBD2. CDR1 is MNHEY and CDR2 is SVGEGT in the germline V gene. The CDR3 sequence is 18 residues long. After removal of 5 bases from V and 4 bases from J, the junction contained 15 bases not matched to a gene. CDR3 sequence (DNA): TGTGCCAGCAGTGGGACTAGCCAAAGGGGAGGCCTATACAATGAGCAGTTCTTC. This sequence encodes CASSGTSQRGGLYNEQFF.

The chain combines TRBV2 with TRBJ2-7; 14 positions match TRBD2. The CDR3 covers 16 residues. With V trimmed by 4 bases and J by 4 bases, 6 bases remained unmatched. The germline V gene has CDR1 SNHLY and CDR2 FYNNEI. The CDR3 sequence is CASSALGTSGSYEQYF. In DNA form, the CDR3 reads TGTGCCAGCAGTGCCCTCGGGACTAGCGGGAGTTACGAGCAGTACTTC.

There are many counts of this clonotype. The gene calls are TRBV5-4 and TRBJ1-2; 9 bases fit TRBD1. V dropped 5 bases and J dropped 3; count of bases not matched to a gene: 5. This CDR3 is 14 amino acids long. Germline-derived CDR1 and CDR2 are SGHNT and YYREEE (reference sequence). The CDR3 bases are TGTGCCAGCAGGGGACAGGGAGATTACTATGGCTACACCTTC. Its protein is CASRGQGDYYGYTF.